This TCR beta chain was retrieved from a study of T cells in Graves' hyperthyroidism and ophthalmopathy. Overall study findings and caveats: Separating ophthalmopathy from stable hyperthyroidism was achieved by a 13 V-J model.

About this clonotype itself: Its antigen is currently unknown.

The CDR3 sequence is 16 residues long. The germline CDR1 and CDR2 sequences are SGHRS and YFSETQ. The V end was cut by 3 bases, the J end by 3 bases, with 13 bases between. Investigators excluded patients with uncontrolled infection, other autoimmune disease, pregnancy or lactation. Diagnoses used clinical symptoms, serum thyroxine and TRAb, thyroid ultrasound and orbital computed tomography. The source material, RNA transcripts, was used to amplify TCR beta CDR3 regions. A first-round RT-PCR of the TCR CDR3 used the HTBI primer set. TCRdb used MiXCR to reprocess the multiplex PCR reads, holding one entry per CDR3 protein. The table shows 600,000 to 850,000 distinct CDR3 sequences, with around 19% occurring only once.

The material sequenced was blood. The chain carries TRBV5-1 and TRBJ2-6, with unresolved D. The source of this sequence is a woman aged 50 to 60 with Graves' hyperthyroidism that later progressed to Graves' ophthalmopathy. The CDR3 nucleotides are TGCGCCAGCAGCTCGGAACGAGCTTATGGGGCCAACGTCCTGACTTTC. This translates into CASSSERAYGANVLTF.